This T cell receptor beta chain was recorded in a study of OX40 agonist ivuxolimab in advanced cancers. Overall study: At about 82% male, the cohort had a mean age of around 56 years, ranging from 23 to 79. Three patients had partial responses: one hepatocellular carcinoma, two cutaneous melanoma.

Study-wide findings and caveats: Averaged across samples, CD8+ T cells carried more expanded clones than CD4+ did.

Turning to this clone: Its antigen is undetermined.

Here immunoSEQ multiplex PCR was the method, and the copy in TCRdb shows in-frame clones only, minus some. The repertoire holds about 77,000 clones, with over 85% as singletons. Patients with a history of autoimmune disease or on systemic immunosuppression were excluded. This clonotype was sampled from an adult with an advanced solid tumor such as melanoma, head and neck, liver or kidney cancer. The source material was CD4+ or CD8+ T cells sorted from blood, sampled in a trial of the OX40 agonist ivuxolimab.

The CDR3 DNA is TGCAGCGTCGGAGTCCCAGGGTCCGGCGGGGAGCTGTTTTTT. Translation gives CSVGVPGSGGELFF. This rearrangement joins TRBV29-1 to TRBJ2-2, with TRBD1 as a possible D gene (5 bases). CDR1 SQVTM and CDR2 ANQGSEA come from the germline V gene. V lost 6 bases, J lost 7 bases, and 18 bases lay in between. The CDR3 has 14 residues.